This TCR beta chain was profiled in a study of low-dose radiotherapy and immunotherapy resistance in tumors. Overall study context: Daily, from cycle 1 day 1 and for four cycles, patients took oral aspirin 300 mg.

TRAV and TRBV primers primed cDNA for both TCRalpha and TCRbeta. For amplifying TCRs, the PCR ran for about 20 cycles with Phusion, which was used together with a constant-region primer and the adapter on the V primers. TCRdb recomputed calls from the reads with MiXCR, one row per CDR3 protein. This table holds tens of thousands of distinct CDR3 sequences, about a third found once. The germline gives CDR1 MGHRA, CDR2 YSYEKL. This CDR3 contains 14 residues. The V end lost 0 bases, the J end lost 4 bases, and 10 bases lay between the germline ends. The time point denotes: before trial treatment. Low-dose radiotherapy, low-dose cyclophosphamide, aspirin, ipilimumab and nivolumab were all given to the donors. Each patient who was eligible had an advanced solid tumor with no tumor-infiltrating lymphocytes.

This sequence joins TRBV4-1 and TRBJ2-7, with D perhaps TRBD2 (6 bases). The starting material was PBMCs, obtained before treatment. This TCR came from a male donor with gallbladder cancer. The CDR3 region has the DNA TGCGCCAGCAGCCAAGATAGGCGGGGATACGAGCAGTACTTC. It yields the protein CASSQDRRGYEQYF.